The 8 T cell receptor beta chains below were found in one sample sequenced in a study of early T cells in non-severe SARS-CoV-2 infection. MiXCR, run by TCRdb on the 5' RACE reads, gives a single entry per CDR3 protein. The sample carries over 30,000 distinct CDR3 sequences, around 4.3% recorded once. The sample comprised whole blood. The receptors here all came from an adult who was a healthcare worker with PCR-confirmed SARS-CoV-2 infection or an uninfected control (not recorded which).

This clonotype occurred many times. The V call is TRBV29-1, the J call TRBJ1-1; no reliable D call. V was cut by 3 bases and J by 0 bases, with 11 bases left in between. Germline V CDR1 and CDR2: SQVTM, ANQGSEA. The CDR3 totals 14 residues. CDR3 coding DNA: TGCAGCGTTGATCTTCAGGACTTGAACACTGAAGCTTTCTTT. Residues: CSVDLQDLNTEAFF.

This clonotype was recorded many times. This chain uses TRBV19 with TRBJ1-5, with D perhaps matching TRBD1 (6 bases). Per the germline V gene, CDR1 is LNHDA and CDR2 is SQIVND (reference sequence). The CDR3 sequence is 16 residues long. The V and J ends lost 2 bases and 6 bases respectively, with 17 bases between them. The DNA for the CDR3 is TGTGCCAGTAGTATAACGCAACAGGGAAGGAGTCAGCCCCAGCATTTT. Amino acids: CASSITQQGRSQPQHF.

This clonotype was seen at least ten times. The chain uses TRBV7-8 and TRBJ2-5; 9 nucleotides match TRBD1. The ends lost 1 base at V and 9 bases at J; junction bases unmatched: 9. The CDR3 has 15 amino acids. CDR1 is SGHVS and CDR2 is FQNEAQ in the germline V gene. In DNA form, the CDR3 reads TGTGCCAGCAGCTTAGGCCCGGGACAGGGTGTCGCCCAGTACTTC. It translates to CASSLGPGQGVAQYF.

This clonotype was seen at least ten times. The chain combines TRBV6-5 with TRBJ2-7; tentative D call: TRBD2 (5 bases). CDR3 length equals 13 residues. The germline V and J ends were trimmed by 2 bases and 6 bases, with 11 bases remaining between them. The germline CDR1 and CDR2 sequences are MNHEY and SVGAGI. The CDR3, as DNA: TGTGCCAGCAGTTACGGCGGGTTCGGCGAGCAGTACTTC. Its protein product is CASSYGGFGEQYF.

This clonotype was counted at least ten times. The V gene is TRBV7-9, the J gene TRBJ2-1; no firm D call. This CDR3 contains 15 residues. The germline V gene encodes CDR1 SEHNR and CDR2 FQNEAQ (reference sequence). Deletions cut 4 bases from V and 3 bases from J, with 13 bases between. CDR3 DNA: TGTGCCAGCAGCTCCTCCAAGGGATTCTACAATGAGCAGTTCTTC. The encoded protein is CASSSSKGFYNEQFF.

Note on this clonotype: This clone may be a read error of a much larger clone one base away. In DNA form, the CDR3 reads TGCGTCAGCAGCCCTAGCCTAGGGGGTAACGAGCAGTACTTC. Protein: CVSSPSLGGNEQYF. This chain connects TRBV4-3 to TRBJ2-7, with D possibly matching TRBD1 (6 bases). CDR3 length equals 14 residues. CDR1 is LGHNA and CDR2 is YSLEER in the germline V gene.

This clonotype was counted many times. This chain uses TRBV19 with TRBJ2-4, with 7 bases identical to TRBD1. Germline V lookup: CDR1 LNHDA, CDR2 SQIVND (reference sequence). The V segment lost 5 bases and the J segment 6 bases; nucleotides outside the gene matches: 7. The CDR3 sequence is 14 residues long. The chain's CDR3 is CASSLTGIGNIQYF. The CDR3 region has the DNA TGTGCCAGTAGTCTGACAGGGATCGGAAACATTCAGTACTTC.

This clonotype has at least ten counts. V gene TRBV25-1 combines with J gene TRBJ2-5; tentative D call: TRBD1 (5 bases). The V and J ends lost 8 bases and 6 bases respectively, with 16 bases between them. The CDR3 is made up of 13 amino acids. Per the germline V gene, CDR1 is MGHDK and CDR2 is SYGVNS. CDR3 amino acids: CASRRVAGKTQYF. In DNA form, the CDR3 reads TGTGCCAGCCGTAGGGTAGCAGGGAAGACCCAGTACTTC.